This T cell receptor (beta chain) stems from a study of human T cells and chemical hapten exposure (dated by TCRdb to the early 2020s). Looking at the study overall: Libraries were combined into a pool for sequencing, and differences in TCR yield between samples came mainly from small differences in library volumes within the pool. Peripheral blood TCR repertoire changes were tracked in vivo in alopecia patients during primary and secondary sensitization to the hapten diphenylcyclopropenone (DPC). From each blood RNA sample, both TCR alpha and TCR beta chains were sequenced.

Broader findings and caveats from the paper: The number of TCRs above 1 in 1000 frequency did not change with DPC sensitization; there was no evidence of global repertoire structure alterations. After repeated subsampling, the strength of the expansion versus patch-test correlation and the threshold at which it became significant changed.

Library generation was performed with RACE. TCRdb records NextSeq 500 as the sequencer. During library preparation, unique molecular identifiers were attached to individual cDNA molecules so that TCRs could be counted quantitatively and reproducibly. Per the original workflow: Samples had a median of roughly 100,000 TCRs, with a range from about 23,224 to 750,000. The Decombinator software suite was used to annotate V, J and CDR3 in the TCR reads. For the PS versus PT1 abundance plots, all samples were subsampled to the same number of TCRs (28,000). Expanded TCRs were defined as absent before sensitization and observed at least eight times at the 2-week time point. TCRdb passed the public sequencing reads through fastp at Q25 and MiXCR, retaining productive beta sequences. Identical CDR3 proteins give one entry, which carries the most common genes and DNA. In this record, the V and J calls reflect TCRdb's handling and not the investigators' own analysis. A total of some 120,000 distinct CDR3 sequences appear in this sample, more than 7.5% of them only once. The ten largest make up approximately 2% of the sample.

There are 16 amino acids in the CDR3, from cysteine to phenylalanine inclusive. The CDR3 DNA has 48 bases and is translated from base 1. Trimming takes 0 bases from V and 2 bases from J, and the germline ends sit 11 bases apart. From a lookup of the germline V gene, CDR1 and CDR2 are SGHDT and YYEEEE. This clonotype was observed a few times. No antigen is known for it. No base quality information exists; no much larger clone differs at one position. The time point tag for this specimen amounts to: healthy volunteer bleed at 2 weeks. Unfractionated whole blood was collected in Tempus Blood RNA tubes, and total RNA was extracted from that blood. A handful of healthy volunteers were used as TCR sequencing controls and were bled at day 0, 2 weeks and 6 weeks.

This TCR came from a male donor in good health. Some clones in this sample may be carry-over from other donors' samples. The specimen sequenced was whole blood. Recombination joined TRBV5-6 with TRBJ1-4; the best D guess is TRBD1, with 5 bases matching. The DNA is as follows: TGTGCCAGCAGCTTGGCGGGGGTCACCACTAATGAAAAACTGTTTTTT. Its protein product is CASSLAGVTTNEKLFF.